The source of this TCR beta chain is a study of OX40 agonist ivuxolimab in advanced cancers. Sequenced by immunoSEQ multiplex PCR; TCRdb stores in-frame clones only, minus some. This table holds about 45,000 clones, roughly 82% found once. The CDR3 runs to 20 residues. The receptor was isolated from an adult with an advanced solid tumor such as melanoma, head and neck, liver or kidney cancer. The rearrangement links TRBV21-1 to TRBJ1-6. TRBV21-1 is a listed pseudogene. The source material was CD4+ or CD8+ T cells sorted from blood, sampled in a trial of the OX40 agonist ivuxolimab. CDR3 nucleotide sequence: TGTGCCAGCAGCAAAGACCCATCCTCCACTCCTAGCTCCTATAATTCACCCCTCCACTTT. Its protein product is CASSKDPSSTPSSYNSPLHF.